Listed here are 8 T cell receptor beta chains from one sample, sequenced in a study of T cell changes during pregnancy in multiple sclerosis (dated by TCRdb to between 2018 and 2021). The library came from the immunoSEQ multiplex PCR assay. TCRdb stores this immuneACCESS table with in-frame sequences only. Part of the clones is absent; in the studies checked, under half of the shortfall reflects unresolved V genes, and no reason is known for the rest. Here the sample has about 79,000 clones; about 93% occur a single time. The ten largest clones add up to about 0.72% of the sample. The material was peripheral blood, obtained in the second trimester of pregnancy. The source of these receptors is a female donor in good health, enrolled as a control in a pregnancy study.

This chain uses TRBV25-1 with TRBJ2-3; TRBD2 matches at 9 bases. Germline CDR1 MGHDK, CDR2 SYGVNS. The CDR3 contains 16 residues. Trimming took 7 bases from V and 4 from J; bases not matched to a gene: 12. Written as DNA, the CDR3 is TGTGCCAGCACAGACTGGCGGGGGGGTCCCGCAGATACGCAGTATTTT. This sequence encodes CASTDWRGGPADTQYF. Full variable domain (missing parts from reference TRBV25-1 and TRBJ2-3): EADIYQTPRYLVIGTGKKITLECSQTMGHDKMYWYQQDPGMELHLIHYSYGVNSTEKGDLSSESTVSRIRTEHFPLTLESARPSHTSQYLCASTDWRGGPADTQYFGPGTRLTVL.

This chain connects TRBV21-1 to TRBJ2-7; TRBD2, the D gene given by the table, was not confirmed from the DNA. TRBV21-1 is annotated as a pseudogene. This CDR3 comprises 14 residues. CDR3 nucleotides: TGTGCCAGCAGCAAGAGGGGCAGGGACTGCGAGCAGTACTTC. It encodes CASSKRGRDCEQYF.

This clone was recorded only once. This sequence joins TRBV7-9 and TRBJ1-4; TRBD1 agrees at 11 bases. V lost 4 bases to trimming and J lost 7 bases; unmatched junction nucleotides: 8. CDR3 length equals 16 residues. Germline V CDR1 and CDR2: SEHNR, FQNEAQ (reference sequence). The CDR3 spells CASSSARTGGFEKLFF. The CDR3 DNA is TGTGCCAGCAGCTCGGCCCGGACAGGGGGCTTTGAAAAACTGTTTTTT.

The count of this clone is one. The V and J genes are TRBV4-3 and TRBJ1-2; the D gene is possibly TRBD1 (5 bases). The CDR3 has 14 residues. Per germline, CDR1 LGHNA and CDR2 YSLEER. Trimming left V 0 bases short and J 6 bases short, with 11 bases between. CDR3 DNA: TGCGCCAGCAGCCAAGATTGGGGGGAGAATGGCTACACCTTC. Translation gives CASSQDWGENGYTF.

A remark on this clone: The junction does not match germline at one end; this may be a read error. The V call is TRBV4-1, the J call TRBJ1-3; TRBD1 is a possible D gene (6 bases). This CDR3 comprises 18 residues. Germline loops: CDR1 MGHRA, CDR2 YSYEKL. The CDR3 DNA sequence: TGCGCCAGCAGTCAAGGTGGGGTTACAGGGACCTCTGGAAACACCATATATTTT. Its translation: CASSQGGVTGTSGNTIYF.

This chain joins TRBV11-3 and TRBJ2-5; no reliable D call. V was shortened by 1 base and J by 1 base, with 7 bases between the two germline ends. The length of the CDR3 is 14 residues. Looked up from germline, CDR1 is SGHNT and CDR2 is YENEEA. This CDR3 is CASSLATGQETQYF. The CDR3 DNA reads as TGTGCCAGCAGCTTAGCTACGGGCCAAGAGACCCAGTACTTC.

The CDR3 sequence is CSVEDVRGTAYGYTF. DNA of the CDR3: TGCAGCGTTGAAGATGTAAGGGGGACAGCCTATGGCTACACCTTC. J is TRBJ1-2 and V is TRBV29-1; TRBD1 aligns across 7 bases. Germline assignment: CDR1 SQVTM and CDR2 ANQGSEA. The V segment lost 0 bases and the J segment 4 bases; nucleotides outside the gene matches: 8. The CDR3 spans 15 residues.

The chain combines TRBV30 with TRBJ1-2, with unresolved D. CDR3 length: 14 amino acids. Germline V gives CDR1 GTSNPN, CDR2 SVGIG (reference sequence). V lost 2 bases and J 3 bases, leaving 13 bases between the germline ends. CDR3 in amino acids: CAWSTLIDHYGYTF. CDR3 bases: TGTGCCTGGAGTACCTTGATAGATCACTATGGCTACACCTTC.